Following are 14 T cell receptor beta chains from one sample sequenced in a study of cytomegalovirus exposure and HLA in healthy donors. The PCR ran on 60 Vbeta and 13 Jbeta primers. Libraries were prepared by immunoSEQ multiplex PCR; TCRdb keeps only in-frame clonotypes and omits some of them. Among roughly 120,000 clones listed, roughly 74% were seen once. Sequencing input: PBMCs. All receptors come from a man in his forties in good health and CMV-seropositive.

The chain joins TRBV7-9 to TRBJ1-4, with 7 bases fitting TRBD1. The CDR3 runs 17 residues. V lost 5 bases and J lost 5; bases outside the gene matches: 14. The V gene's germline CDR1 is SEHNR and CDR2 FQNEAQ (reference sequence). The DNA for the CDR3 is TGTGCCAGCAGCCAGGCCGGGGTGAGGACAGGAAATGAAAAACTGTTTTTT. It yields the protein CASSQAGVRTGNEKLFF.

This rearrangement joins TRBV6-6 to TRBJ2-7, with D possibly being TRBD1 (8 bases). The CDR3 is made up of 16 amino acids. The V end was cut by 0 bases, the J end by 4 bases, with 16 bases between. CDR1 is MNHNY, CDR2 SVGAGI, per germline (reference sequence). CDR3 in DNA: TGTGCCAGCAGTTACTCGGACAGGGCCGGGGGGTACGAGCAGTACTTC. Its translation is CASSYSDRAGGYEQYF.

CDR3 bases: TGTGCCAGCTGGGGTCGCGGGACCAATATTGAGACCCAGTACTTC. Its translation: CASWGRGTNIETQYF. V and J are TRBV6-5 and TRBJ2-5, with D possibly TRBD2 on 6 matching bases. Trimming removed 8 bases from V and 5 bases from J, with 21 bases in between. The CDR3 loop spans 15 amino acids. Germline V gene data show CDR1 as MNHEY and CDR2 as SVGAGI.

This clone was detected once. The rearrangement joins TRBV4-1 to TRBJ1-2, with D tentatively TRBD1 (5 bases). This CDR3 region has 16 residues. Trimming took off 0 bases at V and 3 bases at J, with 14 bases between the two ends. CDR1 and CDR2 (germline): MGHRA, YSYEKL. The CDR3 here is CASSQDGDRGHYGYTF. The CDR3 DNA reads TGCGCCAGCAGCCAAGATGGGGATAGGGGTCACTATGGCTACACCTTC.

This clone was observed once. As DNA, the CDR3 is TGTGCCAGCAGCTCGGGACAGCTCACCGGGGAGCTGTTTTTT. Amino acids: CASSSGQLTGELFF. The genes are TRBV11-2 and TRBJ2-2; 7 bases line up with TRBD1. Trimming cost V 4 bases and J 4 bases; bases outside gene matches: 3. Germline CDR1 SGHAT, CDR2 FQNNGV. CDR3 length: 14 amino acids.

In this sample, this clone turned up once. This CDR3 reads CSVVAGSAGYTF. CDR3 sequence (DNA): TGCAGCGTTGTCGCGGGTTCAGCTGGCTACACCTTC. The J gene is TRBJ1-2, the V gene TRBV29-1; D remains ambiguous. Per the germline V gene, CDR1 is SQVTM and CDR2 is ANQGSEA. The CDR3 is 12 residues long. With 4 bases removed from V and 7 bases from J, the gap between germline ends came to 13 bases. Based on the CDR3 plus reference TRBV29-1 and TRBJ1-2, the full variable domain is SAVISQKPSRDICQRGTSLTIQCQVDSQVTMMFWYRQQPGQSLTLIATANQGSEATYESGFVIDKFPISRPNLTFSTLTVSNMSPEDSSIYLCSVVAGSAGYTFGSGTRLTVV.

The chain links TRBV6-1 to TRBJ1-6, with D possibly matching TRBD1 (6 bases). Trimming took 5 bases from V and 8 from J, leaving 13 bases between them. CDR1 and CDR2 from the germline V gene are MNHNS and SASEGT. CDR3 length equals 14 residues. Here the CDR3 DNA reads TGTGCCAGCAGTCGACAGGCCTTGGATTCACCCCTCCACTTT. Protein: CASSRQALDSPLHF.

The J gene is TRBJ1-2, the V gene TRBV5-1; 8 bases agree with TRBD1. J was trimmed by 8 bases and V by 4 bases; bases with no gene match: 13. This CDR3 region has 15 residues. The germline CDR1 and CDR2 sequences are SGHRS and YFSETQ. In DNA form, the CDR3 reads TGCGCCAGCAGCAGCACTCGGACAGGGACGGTCGGCTACACCTTC. Translated, it gives CASSSTRTGTVGYTF.

This clone showed up just once. The CDR3 loop is CASSLRRLAGEYNEQFF. The CDR3 region has the DNA TGTGCCAGCAGCTTAAGGCGTCTAGCGGGAGAGTACAATGAGCAGTTCTTC. The genes are TRBV7-6 and TRBJ2-1; TRBD2 matches at 10 bases. The CDR3 runs 17 residues. Trimming at V came to 2 bases and at J to 4 bases, leaving 8 bases not matched to a gene. Per germline, CDR1 SGHVS and CDR2 FNYEAQ.

The chain uses TRBV2 and TRBJ1-4; TRBD1 matches 7 bases. V lost 5 bases and J lost 7; bases outside the gene matches: 16. This CDR3 spans 17 amino acids. From germline, CDR1 is SNHLY and CDR2 FYNNEI. The CDR3 sequence is CASSKDSPGQNSEKLFF. CDR3 DNA: TGTGCCAGCAGTAAGGATAGCCCGGGACAGAATTCTGAAAAACTGTTTTTT.

This clone was picked up one time. This chain connects TRBV2 to TRBJ2-7; TRBD2 matches 13 bases. This CDR3 is 15 amino acids long. V lost 3 bases and J lost 5; bases outside the gene matches: 4. Germline V gene sequence: CDR1 SNHLY, CDR2 FYNNEI. In nucleotides, the CDR3 is TGTGCCAGCAGTGAGAGGGGACTAGCGGGAAACGAGCAGTACTTC. It codes for CASSERGLAGNEQYF.

This chain joins TRBV7-9 and TRBJ2-3, with 9 bases lining up with TRBD2. The V gene's germline CDR1 is SEHNR and CDR2 FQNEAQ (reference sequence). The CDR3 length is 14 residues. After removal of 4 bases from V and 6 bases from J, the junction contained 5 bases not matched to a gene. CDR3 nucleotide sequence: TGTGCCAGCAGCTATAGCGGGGGATGGGATACGCAGTATTTT. Residues: CASSYSGGWDTQYF.

V gene TRBV28 combines with J gene TRBJ1-1; 8 positions agree with TRBD1. The germline CDR1 and CDR2 sequences are MDHEN and SYDVKM. The CDR3 spans 15 residues. Trimming cost V 2 bases and J 4 bases; bases outside gene matches: 6. CDR3 loop: CASSLQGAGVTEAFF. The CDR3 bases are TGTGCCAGCAGTTTACAGGGGGCAGGGGTCACTGAAGCTTTCTTT.

This clone was observed once. The chain employs TRBV2 and TRBJ2-1, with 12 bases that match TRBD2. Trimming removed 0 bases from V and 6 bases from J; junction bases left unmatched: 0. Germline assignment: CDR1 SNHLY and CDR2 FYNNEI. CDR3 length: 15 residues. CDR3 sequence (DNA): TGTGCCAGCAGTGAAGCGGGACTAGCGGGCAATGAGCAGTTCTTC. Its translation: CASSEAGLAGNEQFF.